Each of the 31 T cell receptor beta chains below was sequenced from the same sample in a study of T cell responses to AZD1222 COVID-19 vaccine. Profiling relied on immunoSEQ multiplex PCR, and the TCRdb table lists in-frame clones only, not all of them. The table lists under 200,000 clones, 90% of them singletons, with approximately 1.6% in the top ten. The sample was peripheral blood, taken on day 0 of AZD1222 vaccination. The receptors here all came from an adult in good health.

This clone occurred once. The V and J genes are TRBV12-3 or TRBV12-4 and TRBJ2-7; 8 nucleotides line up with TRBD2. Trimming at V came to 3 bases and at J to 2 bases, leaving 0 bases not matched to a gene. The CDR3 has 13 amino acids. CDR3 DNA: TGTGCCAGCAGTTTCGGGGGGGCCTACGAGCAGTACTTC. Its translation is CASSFGGAYEQYF.

The rearrangement joins TRBV7-9 to TRBJ1-2; 7 bases line up with TRBD1. The V and J ends lost 5 bases and 2 bases, in that order; junction bases with no gene match: 2. The CDR3 runs 13 residues. Germline CDR1 is SEHNR and CDR2 is FQNEAQ (reference sequence). CDR3 nucleotide sequence: TGTGCCAGCAGCCGGGACAGAAACTATGGCTACACCTTC. This encodes CASSRDRNYGYTF.

This CDR3 is CASSPGHNINSPLHF. In nucleotides, the CDR3 is TGTGCCAGCAGTCCGGGACACAATATAAATTCACCCCTCCACTTT. The chain joins TRBV28 to TRBJ1-6, with D maybe TRBD1 (6 bases). Germline assignment: CDR1 MDHEN and CDR2 SYDVKM. V lost 5 bases and J lost 7, with 15 bases in between. The CDR3 runs 15 residues.

The J gene is TRBJ2-3, the V gene TRBV2; the D is unclear. V lost 1 base and J 5 bases, leaving 19 bases between the germline ends. CDR1 is SNHLY and CDR2 is FYNNEI in the germline V gene. CDR3 size: 17 residues. CDR3 in DNA: TGTGCCAGCAGTGAAGTAGGATGGGTGAAAGGGTTAGATACGCAGTATTTT. Protein product: CASSEVGWVKGLDTQYF.

The CDR3 nucleotides read TGTGCCATCAGGGCCGGGACAGGGGGAGAGCAGTACTTC. As protein: CAIRAGTGGEQYF. The chain combines TRBV10-3 with TRBJ2-7, with 11 bases that match TRBD1. V lost 6 bases and J lost 7; bases outside the gene matches: 5. CDR1 and CDR2 (germline): ENHRY, SYGVKD. The CDR3 spans 13 residues.

V usage is TRBV6-5 and J usage is TRBJ2-7, with 11 bases fitting TRBD1. The CDR3 sequence is 16 residues long. Losses at the gene ends were 2 bases for V and 4 bases for J; bases not matched to a gene: 7. CDR1 is MNHEY and CDR2 is SVGAGI in the germline V gene. CDR3 DNA sequence: TGTGCCAGCAGTTACCAAGGGACAGGGGGGAGATACGAGCAGTACTTC. Its translation is CASSYQGTGGRYEQYF.

The rearrangement uses TRBV5-1 and TRBJ1-5; D gene ambiguous. The V gene's germline CDR1 is SGHRS and CDR2 YFSETQ. CDR3 length: 13 amino acids. The V and J ends lost 3 bases and 5 bases respectively, with 9 bases between them. In DNA, the CDR3 is TGCGCCAGCAGCTATGAGGGAGATCAGCCCCAGCATTTT. Protein sequence: CASSYEGDQPQHF.

The rearrangement links TRBV24-1 to TRBJ1-1; 8 nucleotides match TRBD1. Germline loops: CDR1 KGHDR, CDR2 SFDVKD. This CDR3 is 14 amino acids long. V shed 4 bases, J shed 4 bases, and the junction held 4 bases outside the gene matches. Written as DNA, the CDR3 is TGTGCCACCAGTGAAAACAGGGGGAGCACTGAAGCTTTCTTT. Protein: CATSENRGSTEAFF.

The chain links TRBV28 to TRBJ2-3, with D maybe TRBD1 (6 bases). Germline loops: CDR1 MDHEN, CDR2 SYDVKM. V was shortened by 2 bases and J by 3 bases, with 12 bases between the two germline ends. CDR3 length: 15 amino acids. CDR3 DNA sequence: TGTGCCAGCAGTTTAGTCAGGGGTGGTACAGATACGCAGTATTTT. Translation: CASSLVRGGTDTQYF.

The chain has TRBV9 and TRBJ2-5; the D gene is possibly TRBD2 (6 bases). Germline loops: CDR1 SGDLS, CDR2 YYNGEE. This CDR3 region has 15 residues. V lost 0 bases and J lost 2, with 11 bases in between. The CDR3 coding sequence is TGTGCCAGCAGCGTAGAGGTAGCGGATCAAGAGACCCAGTACTTC. It codes for CASSVEVADQETQYF.

This chain connects TRBV19 to TRBJ1-5; no firm D call. The CDR3 sequence is 11 residues long. Germline V lookup: CDR1 LNHDA, CDR2 SQIVND (reference sequence). V was cut by 8 bases and J by 3 bases, with 5 bases left in between. The CDR3 sequence: CASGLNQPQHF. CDR3 DNA: TGTGCCAGTGGGCTCAATCAGCCCCAGCATTTT.

The chain carries TRBV30 and TRBJ2-5, with a tentative D call TRBD1 (7 bases). V was pared by 5 bases and J by 2 bases, with 15 bases between. There are 14 residues in the CDR3. Germline CDR1 is GTSNPN and CDR2 is SVGIG (reference sequence). CDR3 nucleotide sequence: TGTGCCTGGGTAGGCGGGGACAGACAAGAGACCCAGTACTTC. Amino acid sequence: CAWVGGDRQETQYF.

V gene TRBV6-5 combines with J gene TRBJ1-2; D unresolved. CDR1 MNHEY and CDR2 SVGAGI come from the germline V gene. V was pared by 6 bases and J by 0 bases, with 14 bases between. This CDR3 has 15 amino acids. The CDR3 loop is CASSPTGSTNYGYTF. In DNA form, the CDR3 reads TGTGCCAGCAGCCCAACCGGGTCCACTAACTATGGCTACACCTTC.

The rearrangement links TRBV2 to TRBJ2-1; 8 bases are shared with TRBD2. Per the germline V gene, CDR1 is SNHLY and CDR2 is FYNNEI. V lost 8 bases to trimming and J lost 0 bases; unmatched junction nucleotides: 15. The CDR3 is 18 amino acids. The CDR3 here is CASSAPGGVLSSYNEQFF. The CDR3 DNA sequence: TGTGCCAGCTCAGCCCCCGGGGGGGTCCTGAGCTCCTACAATGAGCAGTTCTTC.

V gene TRBV6-5 combines with J gene TRBJ1-4, with D unresolved. The CDR3 has 14 residues. The V gene lost 8 bases and the J gene lost 8 bases, with 18 bases spanning the gap. Per the germline V gene, CDR1 is MNHEY and CDR2 is SVGAGI. The CDR3 region is CASGFVSGEEKLFF. The DNA of the CDR3 is TGTGCCAGCGGTTTCGTCAGCGGGGAAGAAAAACTGTTTTTT.

This chain joins TRBV4-3 and TRBJ1-4, with D tentatively TRBD1 (5 bases). Trimming pared 6 bases from V and 2 bases from J, leaving 13 bases between. Germline V CDR1 and CDR2: LGHNA, YSLEER. The CDR3 is 15 residues long. The CDR3 bases are TGCGCCAGCAGGTGGGAGCGGGGGACTAATGAAAAACTGTTTTTT. This translates into CASRWERGTNEKLFF.

The chain joins TRBV3-1 (or the pseudogene TRBV3-2) to TRBJ1-1; D is unclear. Trimming removed 4 bases from V and 4 bases from J, with 13 bases in between. The CDR3 runs to 14 residues. From germline, CDR1 is LGHDT and CDR2 YNNKEL (reference sequence). CDR3 amino acids: CASSLGRFGTEAFF. In DNA form, the CDR3 reads TGTGCCAGCAGCCTAGGGCGCTTTGGCACTGAAGCTTTCTTT.

The chain joins TRBV10-2 to TRBJ2-3, with a possible D match to TRBD2 (5 bases). The germline V gene encodes CDR1 WSHSY and CDR2 SAAADI. The CDR3 covers 13 residues. V was clipped by 3 bases and J by 6 bases, with 10 bases between them. The chain's CDR3 is CASSDSPGDTQYF. CDR3 bases: TGCGCCAGCAGTGACTCCCCGGGGGATACGCAGTATTTT.

The genes are TRBV3-1 (or the pseudogene TRBV3-2) and TRBJ2-3; tentative D call: TRBD2 (6 bases). V was trimmed by 5 bases and J by 3 bases, leaving 9 bases between them. Per germline, CDR1 LGHDT and CDR2 YNNKEL (reference sequence). The CDR3 spans 13 residues. The CDR3 sequence is CASSTGGTDTQYF. Here the CDR3 DNA reads TGTGCCAGCAGCACCGGGGGTACAGATACGCAGTATTTT.

The chain joins TRBV27 to TRBJ1-1; a weak D match, TRBD1 (5 bases). Between the trimmed V and J ends, which lost 6 bases and 9 bases, there was a span of 11 bases. The CDR3 is 11 residues long. Per germline, CDR1 MNHEY and CDR2 SMNVEV (reference sequence). The CDR3 here is CASRSGRQAFF. CDR3 bases: TGTGCCAGCAGGTCAGGGCGCCAAGCTTTCTTT.

The V call is TRBV7-9, the J call TRBJ2-5, with D possibly matching TRBD2 (6 bases). This CDR3 spans 14 amino acids. The V end lost 1 base, the J end lost 6 bases, and 12 bases lay between the germline ends. CDR1 and CDR2 (germline): SEHNR, FQNEAQ (reference sequence). The CDR3 region has the DNA TGTGCCAGCAGCTTAGTGGTGGGGGGTCAGACCCAGTACTTC. This codes for CASSLVVGGQTQYF.

The chain joins TRBV5-6 to TRBJ1-2; 9 bases match TRBD1. Germline CDR1 SGHDT, CDR2 YYEEEE. This CDR3 has 15 amino acids. V shed 0 bases, J shed 3 bases, and the junction held 3 bases outside the gene matches. The CDR3 spells CASSLGTGEHYGYTF. As DNA, the CDR3 is TGTGCCAGCAGCTTGGGGACAGGGGAGCACTATGGCTACACCTTC.

This clone has more than one count but fewer than ten. The chain uses TRBV7-2 and TRBJ2-3, with unresolved D. CDR3 length equals 16 residues. Germline CDR1 and CDR2: SGHTA and FQGNSA. The V gene lost 0 bases and the J gene lost 1 base, with 11 bases spanning the gap. For the CDR3, the DNA is TGTGCCAGCAGCTTAGCAGCCCCGCCAGGCACAGATACGCAGTATTTT. This encodes CASSLAAPPGTDTQYF.

The chain's CDR3 is CASSPADRLNTEAFF. CDR3 nucleotide sequence: TGCGCCAGCAGCCCGGCCGACAGGTTGAACACTGAAGCTTTCTTT. The chain has TRBV5-1 and TRBJ1-1, with D maybe TRBD1 (6 bases). Germline CDR1 SGHRS, CDR2 YFSETQ. There are 15 residues in the CDR3. V was shortened by 4 bases and J by 0 bases, with 13 bases between the two germline ends.

The chain has TRBV29-1 and TRBJ2-2; D unresolved. V lost 2 bases and J 0 bases, leaving 7 bases between the germline ends. This CDR3 is built from 14 residues. CDR1 is SQVTM and CDR2 is ANQGSEA in the germline V gene. Here the CDR3 reads CSVERSANTGELFF. Written as DNA, the CDR3 is TGCAGCGTTGAACGGTCCGCGAACACCGGGGAGCTGTTTTTT.

The chain couples TRBV5-5 to TRBJ1-5, with 7 bases that match TRBD1. The CDR3 covers 16 residues. Trimming at V came to 0 bases and at J to 0 bases, leaving 3 bases not matched to a gene. Germline-derived CDR1 and CDR2 are SGHKS and YYEKEE (reference sequence). The CDR3 DNA is TGTGCCAGCAGCTTGGCAGGGACAGTTAGCAATCAGCCCCAGCATTTT. Translated, it gives CASSLAGTVSNQPQHF.

The rearrangement uses TRBV28 and TRBJ1-6; the D is unclear. Germline V CDR1 and CDR2: MDHEN, SYDVKM. The ends were cut back, 3 bases at V and 0 bases at J, with 12 bases in the middle. This CDR3 contains 17 residues. CDR3 sequence: CASSLDVSSSYNSPLHF. The CDR3 DNA sequence: TGTGCCAGCAGTTTGGATGTTTCAAGCTCCTATAATTCACCCCTCCACTTT.

The chain links TRBV7-9 to TRBJ2-5; D is perhaps TRBD1 (5 bases). This CDR3 spans 14 amino acids. The germline CDR1 and CDR2 sequences are SEHNR and FQNEAQ (reference sequence). Trimming removed 1 base from V and 5 bases from J, with 11 bases in between. The CDR3 DNA sequence: TGTGCCAGCAGCTTAGGCTCAGGGAAGGAGACCCAGTACTTC. This sequence encodes CASSLGSGKETQYF.

The chain carries TRBV5-1 and TRBJ1-2; D not resolved. The CDR3 has 14 residues. The germline CDR1 and CDR2 sequences are SGHRS and YFSETQ. Trimming cost V 4 bases and J 3 bases, with 13 bases left between them. The CDR3 region has the DNA TGCGCCAGCAGCCCGATCGCAGGAGACTATGGCTACACCTTC. This translates into CASSPIAGDYGYTF.

This rearrangement joins TRBV3-1 (or the pseudogene TRBV3-2) to TRBJ2-1; a possible D gene is TRBD2 (6 bases). Per the germline V gene, CDR1 is LGHDT and CDR2 is YNNKEL (reference sequence). The CDR3 extends over 13 amino acids. The V and J ends lost 0 bases and 12 bases respectively, with 12 bases between them. CDR3 DNA: TGTGCCAGCAGCCAAGAGGGGGTTAGCGGGCAGTTCTTC. Translated: CASSQEGVSGQFF.

The V gene is TRBV18, the J gene TRBJ1-5; unclear D gene. Trimming took 2 bases from V and 0 from J, leaving 8 bases between them. This CDR3 comprises 15 residues. Germline loops: CDR1 KGHSH, CDR2 LQKENI. The CDR3 here is CASSPGGYSNQPQHF. CDR3 nucleotide sequence: TGTGCCAGCTCACCAGGCGGCTATAGCAATCAGCCCCAGCATTTT.